This T cell receptor (beta chain) was recorded in a study of blood T cell repertoires in COVID-19. Study in general: Samples taken during acute and convalescent COVID-19 were collected in the United States, Italy and Spain. PBMCs, B-cell-depleted T cells, or T cells were the source of the cDNA or gDNA that made up the material.

Study processing details: Reference gene primer amplification gave estimated nucleated cell counts. Method: immunoSEQ multiplex PCR; TCRdb's copy keeps in-frame clones and lacks some. V and J calls and clone size are given by that table; D and trimming were obtained from the DNA. The table lists over 90,000 clones, about 88% of them singletons, with over 2.5% in the top ten. CDR1 is MRHNA, CDR2 SNTAGT, per germline. This CDR3 has 16 amino acids. The V and J ends lost 2 bases and 4 bases, in that order; junction bases with no gene match: 8. This TCR came from a middle-aged man with active or convalescent COVID-19. The material sequenced was peripheral blood. This rearrangement joins TRBV6-4 to TRBJ2-3; 8 bases match TRBD1. The CDR3: CASSDLYGQGADTQYF. Written as DNA, the CDR3 is TGTGCCAGCAGTGACCTCTACGGACAGGGAGCAGATACGCAGTATTTT.